Below, 21 T cell receptor beta chains from the same sample are listed, as sequenced in a study of OX40 agonist ivuxolimab in advanced cancers. The protocol was immunoSEQ multiplex PCR, while the TCRdb copy is restricted to in-frame clones and leaves out a portion. The data show roughly 50,000 clones, with roughly 91% seen just once and roughly a third held by the top ten. Sequencing used CD4+ or CD8+ T cells sorted from blood, obtained in a trial of the OX40 agonist ivuxolimab. The source is an adult with an advanced solid tumor such as melanoma, head and neck, liver or kidney cancer.

On this clone itself: Other nucleotide sequences in the sample specify the same CDR3. The chain recombines TRBV7-9 with TRBJ1-1; D is unresolved. The CDR3 is 11 amino acids. The ends were cut back, 3 bases at V and 5 bases at J, with 4 bases in the middle. Germline CDR1 and CDR2: SEHNR and FQNEAQ (reference sequence). The CDR3 spells CASSLGTEAFF. The CDR3 DNA sequence: TGTGCCAGCAGCTTGGGGACTGAAGCTTTCTTT.

The V gene is TRBV6-1, the J gene TRBJ2-2; possibly TRBD1 for D (6 bases). V shed 5 bases and J shed 7 bases, with 17 bases lying between them. The CDR3 has 15 residues. CDR1 and CDR2 (germline): MNHNS, SASEGT. The CDR3 nucleotides read TGTGCCAGCAGTCCCCGGACAGACGCCAGCGGGGAGCTGTTTTTT. It yields the protein CASSPRTDASGELFF.

The chain carries TRBV11-2 and TRBJ2-1, with 10 bases aligning to TRBD2. CDR1 is SGHAT, CDR2 FQNNGV, per germline. This CDR3 has 15 amino acids. The junction had 3 bases not matched to a gene; V was cut back by 4 bases and J by 3 bases. The CDR3 nucleotides read TGTGCCAGCAGCTCCGGACTAGCGGTCTACAATGAGCAGTTCTTC. This encodes CASSSGLAVYNEQFF.

The chain couples TRBV20-1 to TRBJ2-1; D call uncertain. The V gene lost 0 bases and the J gene lost 6 bases, with 3 bases spanning the gap. Germline CDR1 DFQATT, CDR2 SNEGSKA (reference sequence). This CDR3 region has 11 residues. The DNA for the CDR3 is TGCAGTGCTAGAGATCTCAATGAGCAGTTCTTC. Translation: CSARDLNEQFF.

The genes are TRBV28 and TRBJ1-2; possibly TRBD1 for D (6 bases). The CDR3 sequence is 14 residues long. Germline lookup yields CDR1 MDHEN and CDR2 SYDVKM. Trimming left V 3 bases short and J 7 bases short, with 15 bases between. CDR3 nucleotides: TGTGCCAGCAGTTTGTTGGCAGGGGCGAGTGGCTACACCTTC. It encodes CASSLLAGASGYTF.

CDR3 DNA sequence: TGTGCCAGCATCCTGTGGGGCTCCTACGAGCAGTACTTC. This encodes CASILWGSYEQYF. The chain couples TRBV6-1 to TRBJ2-7; D is uncertain. Germline V gene sequence: CDR1 MNHNS, CDR2 SASEGT. V was shortened by 7 bases and J by 0 bases, with 10 bases between the two germline ends. The CDR3 spans 13 residues.

The chain joins TRBV27 to TRBJ2-1; 15 bases are a match to TRBD2. This CDR3 is built from 18 residues. V dropped 5 bases and J dropped 1; count of bases not matched to a gene: 6. The germline CDR1 and CDR2 sequences are MNHEY and SMNVEV (reference sequence). CDR3 loop: CASSGGLAGGGSYNEQFF. DNA of the CDR3: TGTGCCAGCAGTGGGGGACTAGCGGGAGGTGGGTCCTACAATGAGCAGTTCTTC.

This rearrangement joins TRBV11-3 to TRBJ2-3, with TRBD2 matching over 10 bases. The CDR3 is 17 amino acids. Germline CDR1 is SGHNT and CDR2 is YENEEA. After removal of 4 bases from V and 1 base from J, the junction contained 8 bases not matched to a gene. CDR3 loop: CASSWGTSEFGTDTQYF. CDR3 DNA: TGTGCCAGCAGCTGGGGGACTAGCGAATTCGGCACAGATACGCAGTATTTT.

CDR3 DNA sequence: TGCGCCAGCAGCCAAGGGATTATTGGGAACACTGAAGCTTTCTTT. This translates into CASSQGIIGNTEAFF. The V call is TRBV4-1, the J call TRBJ1-1; D gene unclear. The CDR3 has 15 amino acids. Trimming stripped 1 base from V and 1 base from J, with 10 bases between. CDR1 MGHRA and CDR2 YSYEKL come from the germline V gene.

The V and J genes are TRBV13 and TRBJ2-1; maybe TRBD2 (5 bases). The germline V and J ends were trimmed by 4 bases and 10 bases, with 8 bases remaining between them. The germline V gene has CDR1 PRHDT and CDR2 FYEKMQ (reference sequence). The CDR3 runs 11 residues. CDR3 bases: TGTGCCAGCAGCTCTAGCCAGGAGCAGTTCTTC. Amino acid sequence: CASSSSQEQFF. Full variable domain (outside the CDR3, taken from reference TRBV13 and TRBJ2-1): AAGVIQSPRHLIKEKRETATLKCYPIPRHDTVYWYQQGPGQDPQFLISFYEKMQSDKGSIPDRFSAQQFSDYHSELNMSSLELGDSALYFCASSSSQEQFFGPGTRLTVL.

In DNA, the CDR3 is TGTGCCAGCAGCCACCGGGACAGGTTGTCGGATACGCAGTATTTT. Protein: CASSHRDRLSDTQYF. The J gene is TRBJ2-3, the V gene TRBV7-9; TRBD1 matches at 8 bases. There are 15 residues in the CDR3. J was trimmed by 6 bases and V by 5 bases; bases with no gene match: 10. Looked up from germline, CDR1 is SEHNR and CDR2 is FQNEAQ (reference sequence). Using reference TRBV7-9 and TRBJ2-3 for the parts outside the CDR3, the full variable domain is DTGVSQNPRHKITKRGQNVTFRCDPISEHNRLYWYRQTLGQGPEFLTYFQNEAQLEKSRLLSDRFSAERPKGSFSTLEIQRTEQGDSAMYLCASSHRDRLSDTQYFGPGTRLTVL.

The chain combines TRBV9 with TRBJ1-6; D may be TRBD1 (5 bases). There are 14 residues in the CDR3. From germline, CDR1 is SGDLS and CDR2 YYNGEE. Between the trimmed V and J ends, which lost 3 bases and 10 bases, there was a span of 14 bases. For the CDR3, the DNA is TGTGCCAGCAGCGAAGGGGTGTTGAGCTCACCCCTCCACTTT. Amino acids: CASSEGVLSSPLHF. Complete variable domain (other parts from reference TRBV9 and TRBJ1-6): DSGVTQTPKHLITATGQRVTLRCSPRSGDLSVYWYQQSLDQGLQFLIQYYNGEERAKGNILERFSAQQFPDLHSELNLSSLELGDSALYFCASSEGVLSSPLHFGNGTRLTVT.

The chain uses TRBV13 and TRBJ2-4, with TRBD1 matching 10 bases. This CDR3 comprises 13 residues. The V segment lost 5 bases and the J segment 9 bases; nucleotides outside the gene matches: 4. Germline CDR1 PRHDT, CDR2 FYEKMQ (reference sequence). CDR3 nucleotides: TGTGCCAGCAGCCAGGGACAGGGGTTCATTCAGTACTTC. It is translated as CASSQGQGFIQYF.

The rearrangement links TRBV5-4 to TRBJ1-1; no clear D gene. CDR1 and CDR2 from the germline V gene are SGHNT and YYREEE (reference sequence). The V gene lost 4 bases and the J gene lost 1 base, with 8 bases spanning the gap. The length of the CDR3 is 13 residues. The CDR3 sequence is CASSRTENTEAFF. The CDR3 bases are TGTGCCAGCAGCCGGACGGAGAACACTGAAGCTTTCTTT.

The chain couples TRBV5-1 to TRBJ2-5; D call uncertain. The DNA end favors TRBJ2-7, so the J call may be wrong. In germline, CDR1 is SGHRS, CDR2 YFSETQ. There are 15 residues in the CDR3. The CDR3 reads CASSSTGKESYEQYF. The CDR3 DNA follows: TGCGCCAGCAGCTCGACTGGAAAGGAATCCTACGAGCAGTACTTC.

The chain couples TRBV5-6 to TRBJ2-1; TRBD2 matches 9 bases. The CDR3 is made up of 15 amino acids. V shed 3 bases, J shed 10 bases, and the junction held 11 bases outside the gene matches. Germline CDR1 and CDR2: SGHDT and YYEEEE. The CDR3 bases are TGTGCCAGCAGCTCACCCGGGACTAGCTTTACCGAGCAGTTCTTC. Protein sequence: CASSSPGTSFTEQFF.

Only one count was recorded for this clone. The chain joins TRBV7-8 to TRBJ2-7; D is ambiguous. The germline CDR1 and CDR2 sequences are SGHVS and FQNEAQ. The CDR3 runs 16 residues. Trimming pared 5 bases from V and 0 bases from J, leaving 17 bases between. CDR3 region: CASSHTVSQISYEQYF. The CDR3 DNA is TGTGCCAGCAGCCATACGGTCTCCCAAATCTCCTACGAGCAGTACTTC.

This rearrangement joins TRBV7-9 to TRBJ1-4, with D perhaps matching TRBD1 (6 bases). Trimming pared 6 bases from V and 0 bases from J, leaving 11 bases between. Germline V lookup: CDR1 SEHNR, CDR2 FQNEAQ (reference sequence). The CDR3 contains 15 residues. CDR3 nucleotide sequence: TGTGCCAGCAGGCCGGAGGGGGCAACTAATGAAAAACTGTTTTTT. Its protein is CASRPEGATNEKLFF. Full variable domain (rest looked up from reference TRBV7-9 and TRBJ1-4): DTGVSQNPRHKITKRGQNVTFRCDPISEHNRLYWYRQTLGQGPEFLTYFQNEAQLEKSRLLSDRFSAERPKGSFSTLEIQRTEQGDSAMYLCASRPEGATNEKLFFGSGTQLSVL.

V and J are TRBV28 and TRBJ1-5; TRBD1 is a possible D gene (6 bases). Germline V gene sequence: CDR1 MDHEN, CDR2 SYDVKM. Trimming took 1 base from V and 4 from J, leaving 8 bases between them. This CDR3 is built from 14 residues. The CDR3 DNA reads as TGTGCCAGCAGTTTATCGCAGGGGAATCAGCCCCAGCATTTT. It specifies CASSLSQGNQPQHF.

This chain uses TRBV6-5 with TRBJ2-5; 7 positions agree with TRBD1. The DNA end is more similar to TRBJ2-7, so the J call may be wrong. This CDR3 is 13 amino acids long. Germline CDR1 is MNHEY and CDR2 is SVGAGI. CDR3 DNA sequence: TGTGCCAGCAGCTACACAGGGACAGTCGAGCAGTACTTC. Translating it yields CASSYTGTVEQYF.

The chain is built from TRBV9 and TRBJ2-3; 9 bases map to TRBD2. Germline-derived CDR1 and CDR2 are SGDLS and YYNGEE. The V and J ends lost 4 bases and 4 bases, in that order; junction bases with no gene match: 25. The CDR3 spans 21 residues. The DNA of the CDR3 is TGTGCCAGCAGCACCCCCGACGGAGGGGCGTTTGTGACTAGCGGATCAGATACGCAGTATTTT. Its protein product is CASSTPDGGAFVTSGSDTQYF.